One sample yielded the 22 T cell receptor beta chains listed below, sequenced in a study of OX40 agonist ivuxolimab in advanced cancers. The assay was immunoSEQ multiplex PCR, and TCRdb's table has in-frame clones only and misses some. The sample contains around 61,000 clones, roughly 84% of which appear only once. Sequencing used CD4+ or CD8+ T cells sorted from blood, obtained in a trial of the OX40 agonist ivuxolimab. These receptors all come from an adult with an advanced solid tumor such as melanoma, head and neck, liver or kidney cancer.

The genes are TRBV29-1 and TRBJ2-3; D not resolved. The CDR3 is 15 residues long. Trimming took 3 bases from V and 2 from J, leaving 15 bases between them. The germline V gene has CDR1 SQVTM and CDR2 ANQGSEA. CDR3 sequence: CSVEGSTFDTDTQYF. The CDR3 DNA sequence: TGCAGCGTTGAGGGATCTACTTTTGACACAGATACGCAGTATTTT.

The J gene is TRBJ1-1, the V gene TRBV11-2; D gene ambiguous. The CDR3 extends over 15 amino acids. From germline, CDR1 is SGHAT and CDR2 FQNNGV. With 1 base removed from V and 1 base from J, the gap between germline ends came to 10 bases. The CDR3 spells CASSLVSQTNTEAFF. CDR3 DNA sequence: TGTGCCAGCAGCTTAGTATCACAGACGAACACTGAAGCTTTCTTT. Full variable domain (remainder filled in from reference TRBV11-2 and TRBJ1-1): EAGVAQSPRYKIIEKRQSVAFWCNPISGHATLYWYQQILGQGPKLLIQFQNNGVVDDSQLPKDRFSAERLKGVDSTLKIQPAKLEDSAVYLCASSLVSQTNTEAFFGQGTRLTVV.

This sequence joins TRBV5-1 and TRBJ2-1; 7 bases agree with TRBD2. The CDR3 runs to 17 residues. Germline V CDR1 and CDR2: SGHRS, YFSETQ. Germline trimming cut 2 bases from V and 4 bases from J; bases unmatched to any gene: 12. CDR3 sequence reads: CASSFPTGGSLYNEQFF. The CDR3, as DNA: TGCGCCAGCAGCTTCCCCACCGGGGGGTCGCTATACAATGAGCAGTTCTTC.

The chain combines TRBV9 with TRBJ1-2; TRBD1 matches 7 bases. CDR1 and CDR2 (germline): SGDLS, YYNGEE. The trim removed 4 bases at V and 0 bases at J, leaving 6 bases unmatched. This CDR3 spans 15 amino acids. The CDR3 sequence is CASSPWDRPNYGYTF. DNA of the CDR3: TGTGCCAGCAGCCCTTGGGACAGACCTAACTATGGCTACACCTTC. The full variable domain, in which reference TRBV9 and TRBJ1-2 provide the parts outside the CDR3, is DSGVTQTPKHLITATGQRVTLRCSPRSGDLSVYWYQQSLDQGLQFLIQYYNGEERAKGNILERFSAQQFPDLHSELNLSSLELGDSALYFCASSPWDRPNYGYTFGSGTRLTVV.

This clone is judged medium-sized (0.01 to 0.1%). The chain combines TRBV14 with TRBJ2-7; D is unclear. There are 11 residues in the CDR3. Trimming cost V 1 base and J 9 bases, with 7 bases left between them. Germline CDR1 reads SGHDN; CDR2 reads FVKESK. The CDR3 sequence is CASSQVGLQYF. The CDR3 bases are TGTGCCAGCAGCCAAGTGGGGTTGCAGTACTTC.

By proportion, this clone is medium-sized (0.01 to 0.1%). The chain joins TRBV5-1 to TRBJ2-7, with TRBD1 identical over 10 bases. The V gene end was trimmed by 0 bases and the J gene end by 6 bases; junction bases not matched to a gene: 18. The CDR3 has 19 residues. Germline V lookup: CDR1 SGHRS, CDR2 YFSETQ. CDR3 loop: CASSLAGDFMGQGKSEQYF. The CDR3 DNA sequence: TGCGCCAGCAGCTTGGCAGGAGATTTTATGGGACAGGGGAAGAGCGAGCAGTACTTC.

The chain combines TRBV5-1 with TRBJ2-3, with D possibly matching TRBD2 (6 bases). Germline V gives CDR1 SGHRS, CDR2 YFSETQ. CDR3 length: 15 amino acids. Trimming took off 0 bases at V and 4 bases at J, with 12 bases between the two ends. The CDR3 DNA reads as TGCGCCAGCAGCTTGGGACTAGGGTTTTCAGATACGCAGTATTTT. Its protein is CASSLGLGFSDTQYF.

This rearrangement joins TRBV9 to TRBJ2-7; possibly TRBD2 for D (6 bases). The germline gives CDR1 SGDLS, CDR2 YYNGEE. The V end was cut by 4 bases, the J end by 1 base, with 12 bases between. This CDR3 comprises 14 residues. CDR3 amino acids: CASSPIGGSYEQYF. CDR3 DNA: TGTGCCAGCAGCCCTATAGGAGGGTCCTACGAGCAGTACTTC.

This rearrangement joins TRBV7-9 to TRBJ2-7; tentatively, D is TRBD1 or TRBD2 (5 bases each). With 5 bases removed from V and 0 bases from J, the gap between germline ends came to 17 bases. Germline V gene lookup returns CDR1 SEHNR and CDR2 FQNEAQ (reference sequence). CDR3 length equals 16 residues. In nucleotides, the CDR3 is TGTGCCAGCAGCCAGTTTGGGGGTTTAGTCTCCTACGAGCAGTACTTC. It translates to CASSQFGGLVSYEQYF.

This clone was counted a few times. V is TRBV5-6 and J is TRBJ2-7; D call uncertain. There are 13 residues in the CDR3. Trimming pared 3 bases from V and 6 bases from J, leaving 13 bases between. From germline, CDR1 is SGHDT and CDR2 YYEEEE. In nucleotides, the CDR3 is TGTGCCAGCAGCTCCGCCGGAGCGTTCGAGCAGTACTTC. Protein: CASSSAGAFEQYF.

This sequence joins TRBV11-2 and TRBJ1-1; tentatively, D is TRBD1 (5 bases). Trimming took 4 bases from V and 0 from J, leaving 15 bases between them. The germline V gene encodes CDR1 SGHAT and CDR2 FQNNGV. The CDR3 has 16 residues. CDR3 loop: CASSSSQGTMNTEAFF. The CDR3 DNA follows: TGTGCCAGCAGCTCTAGCCAGGGAACTATGAACACTGAAGCTTTCTTT.

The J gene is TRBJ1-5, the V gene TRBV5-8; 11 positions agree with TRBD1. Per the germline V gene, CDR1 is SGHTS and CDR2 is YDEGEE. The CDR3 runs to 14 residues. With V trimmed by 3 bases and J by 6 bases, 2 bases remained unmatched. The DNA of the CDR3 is TGTGCCAGCAGCTCCGGGACAGGGGGTCAGCCCCAGCATTTT. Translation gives CASSSGTGGQPQHF.

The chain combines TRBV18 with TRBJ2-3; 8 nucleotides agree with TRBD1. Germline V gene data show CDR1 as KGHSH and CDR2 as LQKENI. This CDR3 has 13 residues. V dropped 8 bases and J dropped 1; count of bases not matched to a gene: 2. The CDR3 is CASGGQGTDTQYF. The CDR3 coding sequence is TGTGCCAGCGGGGGACAGGGCACAGATACGCAGTATTTT.

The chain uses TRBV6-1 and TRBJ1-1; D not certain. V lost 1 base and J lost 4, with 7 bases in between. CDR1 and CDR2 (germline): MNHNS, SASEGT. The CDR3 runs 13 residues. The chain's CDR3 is CASSEVWGTEAFF. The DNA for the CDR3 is TGTGCCAGCAGTGAAGTGTGGGGCACTGAAGCTTTCTTT.

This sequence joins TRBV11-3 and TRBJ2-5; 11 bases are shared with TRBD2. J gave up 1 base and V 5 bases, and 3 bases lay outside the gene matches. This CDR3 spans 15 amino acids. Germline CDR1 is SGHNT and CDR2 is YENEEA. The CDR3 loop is CASSISGGAQETQYF. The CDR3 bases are TGTGCCAGCAGCATTAGCGGGGGGGCCCAAGAGACCCAGTACTTC.

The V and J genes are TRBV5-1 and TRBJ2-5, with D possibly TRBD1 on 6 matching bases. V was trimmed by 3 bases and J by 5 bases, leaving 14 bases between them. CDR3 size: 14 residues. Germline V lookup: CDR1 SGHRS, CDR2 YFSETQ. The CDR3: CASSWGQGDETQYF. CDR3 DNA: TGCGCCAGCAGCTGGGGGCAGGGTGACGAGACCCAGTACTTC.

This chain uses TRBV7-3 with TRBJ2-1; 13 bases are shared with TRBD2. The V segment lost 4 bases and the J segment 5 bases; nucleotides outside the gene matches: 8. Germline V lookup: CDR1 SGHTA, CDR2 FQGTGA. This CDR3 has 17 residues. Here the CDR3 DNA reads TGTGCCAGCAGCTCAAGACGACTAGCGGGAGGAAACAATGAGCAGTTCTTC. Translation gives CASSSRRLAGGNNEQFF.

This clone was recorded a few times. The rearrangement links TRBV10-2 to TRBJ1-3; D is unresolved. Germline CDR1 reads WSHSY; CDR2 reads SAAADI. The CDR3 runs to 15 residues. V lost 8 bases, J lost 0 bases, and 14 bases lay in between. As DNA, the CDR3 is TGCGCCAGCTCTCCCGGGGATTCCTCTGGAAACACCATATATTTT. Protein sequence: CASSPGDSSGNTIYF.

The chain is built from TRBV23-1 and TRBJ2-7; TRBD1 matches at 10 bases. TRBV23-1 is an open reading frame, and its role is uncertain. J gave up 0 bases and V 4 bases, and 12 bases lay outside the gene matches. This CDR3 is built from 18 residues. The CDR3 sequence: CASSPPGQGRRSSYEQYF. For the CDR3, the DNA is TGCGCCAGCAGTCCCCCGGGACAGGGGCGCCGTAGCTCCTACGAGCAGTACTTC.

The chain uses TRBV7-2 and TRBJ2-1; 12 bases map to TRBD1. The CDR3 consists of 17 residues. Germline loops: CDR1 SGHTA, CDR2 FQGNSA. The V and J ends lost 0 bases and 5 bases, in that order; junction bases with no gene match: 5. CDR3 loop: CASSLAVGQGANNEQFF. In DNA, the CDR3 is TGTGCCAGCAGCTTAGCGGTGGGACAGGGGGCGAACAATGAGCAGTTCTTC.

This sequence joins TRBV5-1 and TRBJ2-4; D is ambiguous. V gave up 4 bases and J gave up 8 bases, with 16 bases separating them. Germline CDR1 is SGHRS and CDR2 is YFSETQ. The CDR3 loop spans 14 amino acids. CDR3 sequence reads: CASSQDGARDIQYF. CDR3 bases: TGCGCCAGCAGCCAGGACGGAGCTAGGGACATTCAGTACTTC. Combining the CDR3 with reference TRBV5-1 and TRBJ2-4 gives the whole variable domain KAGVTQTPRYLIKTRGQQVTLSCSPISGHRSVSWYQQTPGQGLQFLFEYFSETQRNKGNFPGRFSGRQFSNSRSEMNVSTLELGDSALYLCASSQDGARDIQYFGAGTRLSVL.

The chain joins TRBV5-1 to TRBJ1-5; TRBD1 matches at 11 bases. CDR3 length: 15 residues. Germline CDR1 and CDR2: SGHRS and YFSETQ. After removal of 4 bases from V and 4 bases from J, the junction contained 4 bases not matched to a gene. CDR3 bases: TGCGCCAGCAGCCCGGGACAGGGGGGGAATCAGCCCCAGCATTTT. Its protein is CASSPGQGGNQPQHF.